This paragraph covers one T cell receptor beta chain sequence. This specimen belongs to a study of blood T cell repertoires in COVID-19. Study at large: In each case, the material was cDNA or gDNA derived from T cells, B-cell-depleted T cells, or PBMCs.

V shed 4 bases and J shed 5 bases, with 12 bases lying between them. Germline CDR1 is SEHNR and CDR2 is FQNEAQ (reference sequence). The CDR3 covers 13 residues. Original data processing: Reference gene primer amplification yielded estimated nucleated cell counts. Sequencing was performed with immunoSEQ multiplex PCR; in TCRdb, only in-frame clones are kept and a portion is missing. The V and J calls and clone size were taken over from that table, and D and trimming were inferred from the DNA. The sample gives roughly 390,000 clones, around 85% of which show up once; approximately 3.6% is in the top ten.

Input material: peripheral blood. The V and J genes are TRBV7-9 and TRBJ2-7, with D possibly matching TRBD2 (6 bases). The receptor comes from a woman aged 18 to 35 with acute or convalescent COVID-19. The CDR3 loop is CASSSTSINEQYF. The CDR3 coding sequence is TGTGCCAGCAGCTCGACTAGTATCAACGAGCAGTACTTC.